This T cell receptor (beta chain) was obtained from a study of blood T cells in healthy people across ages. Turning to the study itself: Using template switching, researchers captured about one barcoded beta molecule for each two T cells.

CDR1 is SGHTA, CDR2 FQGNSA, per germline. This CDR3 spans 15 amino acids. V gave up 1 base and J gave up 1 base, with 10 bases separating them. A remark on this clonotype: The antigen remains unidentified.

The use of a sample-barcoded 5' primer and a J-beta primer mix characterized a second PCR of roughly 6 to 11 cycles. A single record per CDR3 protein comes from TCRdb applying MiXCR to the 5' RACE reads. The profile shows 600,000 to 1,000,000 distinct CDR3 sequences, 58% of them singletons. Overall study findings and caveats: Comparison with aged donors showed that long-lived donors had more naive CD4+ cells and higher diversity.

This receptor was identified in a man younger than 40 in good health. Input material: blood. The genes are TRBV7-2 and TRBJ1-1; D gene uncertain. CDR3 protein: CASSLDGMANTEAFF. In DNA, the CDR3 is TGTGCCAGCAGCTTAGACGGGATGGCGAACACTGAAGCTTTCTTT.